The next 8 T cell receptor beta chains were all read from a single sample in a study of beta chain features in type 1 diabetes. Reverse transcription of all isolated RNA meant that expressed TCRB transcripts were sequenced. Sequencing was performed with immunoSEQ multiplex PCR; in TCRdb, only in-frame clones are kept and a portion is missing. The sample has over 200,000 clones; approximately 10% are singletons. Their antigens remain unidentified. Study conclusions and caveats: Within each of all four CD4+ subsets, Type 1 diabetes patients had TCRB CDR3s that were moderately but significantly shorter.

The source material was naive CD4+ T cells from blood. The receptor source for this set is a man aged 30 to 39 with type 1 diabetes.

The J gene is TRBJ1-3, the V gene TRBV29-1; possible D gene TRBD1, 5 bases. The CDR3 has 12 amino acids. V was trimmed by 4 bases and J by 4 bases, leaving 8 bases between them. CDR1 and CDR2 from the germline V gene are SQVTM and ANQGSEA. DNA for the CDR3: TGCAGCGTTGGTAGGGGCGGAAACACCATATATTTT. This sequence encodes CSVGRGGNTIYF.

The chain links TRBV6-6 to TRBJ2-3, with 7 bases fitting TRBD1. Germline-derived CDR1 and CDR2 are MNHNY and SVGAGI (reference sequence). Germline trimming cut 5 bases from V and 2 bases from J; bases unmatched to any gene: 4. The length of the CDR3 is 14 residues. This CDR3 reads CASSPGQDTDTQYF. In nucleotides, the CDR3 is TGTGCCAGCAGTCCCGGACAGGACACAGATACGCAGTATTTT.

This clone was counted between two and nine times. For the CDR3, the DNA is TGTGCCAGCTCACCAACCGACGGAGACACTGAAGCTTTCTTT. Translated: CASSPTDGDTEAFF. The rearrangement uses TRBV18 and TRBJ1-1; D not certain. Germline V gene sequence: CDR1 KGHSH, CDR2 LQKENI. The germline V and J ends were trimmed by 2 bases and 3 bases, with 10 bases remaining between them. The CDR3 is made up of 14 amino acids.

The V and J genes are TRBV7-2 and TRBJ2-5, with 10 bases lining up with TRBD1. This CDR3 comprises 14 residues. V was clipped by 4 bases and J by 4 bases; unmatched bases: 3. Germline CDR1 SGHTA, CDR2 FQGNSA. This chain's CDR3 is CASSWTGGGETQYF. In DNA, the CDR3 is TGTGCCAGCAGCTGGACAGGGGGGGGAGAGACCCAGTACTTC.

A few counts support this clone. This chain links TRBV18 with TRBJ1-1; D is unresolved. Per germline, CDR1 KGHSH and CDR2 LQKENI. The CDR3 loop spans 13 amino acids. Trimming removed 5 bases at V and 1 base at J, with 8 bases between. CDR3 nucleotide sequence: TGTGCCAGCTCATTCGGAGAGAACACTGAAGCTTTCTTT. It is translated as CASSFGENTEAFF.

The V and J genes are TRBV21-1 and TRBJ2-5; the table's D call, TRBD2, was not checked against the DNA. TRBV21-1 constitutes a pseudogene. CDR3 length: 12 residues. The CDR3 loop is CASSFAQETQYF. In DNA form, the CDR3 reads TGTGCCAGCAGCTTTGCGCAAGAGACCCAGTACTTC.

This chain connects TRBV9 to TRBJ1-2; possibly TRBD1 for D (5 bases). The CDR3 is made up of 13 amino acids. Germline V gives CDR1 SGDLS, CDR2 YYNGEE. Trimming cost V 1 base and J 6 bases, with 10 bases left between them. CDR3 amino acids: CASSVSQGDGYTF. The CDR3 nucleotides are TGTGCCAGCAGCGTAAGCCAGGGTGATGGCTACACCTTC.

This clone was seen a handful of times. The rearrangement links TRBV7-3 to TRBJ2-3, with D perhaps matching TRBD1 (5 bases). There are 13 residues in the CDR3. CDR1 SGHTA and CDR2 FQGTGA come from the germline V gene. Trimming took off 4 bases at V and 11 bases at J, with 16 bases between the two ends. The CDR3 DNA is TGTGCCAGCAGCTCCGACAGCGACGATGGGCAGTATTTT. It yields the protein CASSSDSDDGQYF.